The rows below give T cell receptor beta chains drawn from one sample of a study of circulating tumor DNA in untreated peripheral T-cell lymphoma. TCRdb's copy holds only in-frame clones and misses some; the assay was immunoSEQ multiplex PCR. Here the sample spans about 10,000 clones, around 74% being singletons. What was sequenced was tumor tissue. The receptor set was obtained from a human donor with peripheral T-cell lymphoma. Both conserved end residues are part of each CDR3. The D gene is left open where the match is weak. Clone size is given for some rows only: seen once, a few or many times, or a class if the clone is expanded.

V gene: TRBV2
J gene: TRBJ2-7
clone size: .
D gene: TRBD1
CDR3 DNA: TGTGCCAGCAGACCCGACAGGGGGTCCTCCTACGAGCAGTACTTC
CDR3 protein: CASRPDRGSSYEQYF

V gene: TRBV6-8
J gene: TRBJ1-6
clone size: .
D gene: .
CDR3 DNA: TGTGCCAGCAGTTCTAGAGCTTCGGTCCCACCCCTCCACTTT
CDR3 protein: CASSSRASVPPLHF

V gene: TRBV11-3
J gene: TRBJ2-5
clone size: .
D gene: .
CDR3 DNA: TGTGCCAGCAGCCGCAACCCCCCGTGGGTATCAGAGCAAGAGACCCAGTACTTC
CDR3 protein: CASSRNPPWVSEQETQYF

V gene: TRBV19
J gene: TRBJ1-5
clone size: .
D gene: TRBD1
CDR3 DNA: TGTGCCAGAAAGGGTGACAGGGGGATTGGTCAGCCCCAGCATTTT
CDR3 protein: CARKGDRGIGQPQHF

V gene: TRBV19
J gene: TRBJ1-2
clone size: few
D gene: TRBD1
CDR3 DNA: TGTGCCAGTAGTATCAAGACAGGGGGCTTGGGCTATGGCTACACCTTC
CDR3 protein: CASSIKTGGLGYGYTF

V gene: TRBV6-7
J gene: TRBJ1-5
clone size: .
D gene: .
CDR3 DNA: TGTGCCAGCAGCACCTCCCAGCAGCCCCAGCATTTT
CDR3 protein: CASSTSQQPQHF

V gene: TRBV11-3
J gene: TRBJ1-2
clone size: few
D gene: TRBD1
CDR3 DNA: TGTGCCAGCAGCTCCGGGACAGGGACGGAAGGCTACACCTTC
CDR3 protein: CASSSGTGTEGYTF

V gene: TRBV6-8
J gene: TRBJ1-1
clone size: .
D gene: .
CDR3 DNA: TGTGCCAGCAGTTACCCGGGCCGGGAAGCTTTCTTT
CDR3 protein: CASSYPGREAFF

V gene: TRBV14
J gene: TRBJ2-1
clone size: few
D gene: TRBD1
CDR3 DNA: TGTGCCAGCAGCCAAGTAAGGGGCCCTAGGACAGGGGGATTTTGGAATGAGCAGTTCTTC
CDR3 protein: CASSQVRGPRTGGFWNEQFF

V gene: TRBV6-8
J gene: TRBJ2-1
clone size: .
D gene: .
CDR3 DNA: TGTGCCAGCAGCTCCGGAGGTCCCTACAATGAGCAGTTCTTC
CDR3 protein: CASSSGGPYNEQFF

V gene: TRBV6-7
J gene: TRBJ2-7
clone size: .
D gene: TRBD1
CDR3 DNA: TGTGCCAGCAGTGAGAGGACAGGGGGTATCTACGAGCAGTACTTC
CDR3 protein: CASSERTGGIYEQYF

V gene: TRBV19
J gene: TRBJ1-2
clone size: .
D gene: .
CDR3 DNA: TGTGCCAGTAGTATCTCCAGGGCGATGGGGTATGGCTACACCTTC
CDR3 protein: CASSISRAMGYGYTF

V gene: TRBV9
J gene: TRBJ1-2
clone size: .
D gene: .
CDR3 DNA: TGTGCCAGCAGCGTAGGGGACTATGGCTACACCTTC
CDR3 protein: CASSVGDYGYTF

V gene: TRBV7-5
J gene: TRBJ1-4
clone size: .
D gene: .
CDR3 DNA: TGTGCCAGCAGCTTACAGGGGACTAATGAAAAACTGTTTTTT
CDR3 protein: CASSLQGTNEKLFF

V gene: TRBV9
J gene: TRBJ2-7
clone size: .
D gene: .
CDR3 DNA: TGTGCCAGCAGCCAACGGGGCACGAAGGACGAGCAGTACTTC
CDR3 protein: CASSQRGTKDEQYF

V gene: TRBV5-1
J gene: TRBJ1-1
clone size: .
D gene: .
CDR3 DNA: TGCGCCAGCAGCTTCCGGGACGGGAACACTGAAGCTTTCTTT
CDR3 protein: CASSFRDGNTEAFF

V gene: TRBV10-2
J gene: TRBJ1-2
clone size: .
D gene: .
CDR3 DNA: TGCGCCAGCAGTGTTTCGGCAGGCTATGGCTACACCTTC
CDR3 protein: CASSVSAGYGYTF

V gene: TRBV5-1
J gene: TRBJ2-1
clone size: .
D gene: TRBD2
CDR3 DNA: TGCGCCAGCAGCTCGGGGGGGCTAAGCTACAATGAGCAGTTCTTC
CDR3 protein: CASSSGGLSYNEQFF

V gene: TRBV19
J gene: TRBJ2-7
clone size: .
D gene: TRBD1
CDR3 DNA: TGTGCCAGTAGTGTCTCGGGACAGGGGAAATACGAGCAGTACTTC
CDR3 protein: CASSVSGQGKYEQYF

V gene: TRBV2
J gene: TRBJ1-5
clone size: .
D gene: .
CDR3 DNA: TGTGCCAGCAGCGACACCTGGGGGAGTCAGCCCCAGCATTTT
CDR3 protein: CASSDTWGSQPQHF

V gene: TRBV11-3
J gene: TRBJ2-7
clone size: .
D gene: TRBD1
CDR3 DNA: TGTGCCAGCAGCGATACATATGGACAGGATAGCTACGAGCAGTACTTC
CDR3 protein: CASSDTYGQDSYEQYF

V gene: TRBV6-8
J gene: TRBJ1-5
clone size: .
D gene: .
CDR3 DNA: TGTGCCAGCAGTTACTCTTCCCAGGGAAATCAGCCCCAGCATTTT
CDR3 protein: CASSYSSQGNQPQHF